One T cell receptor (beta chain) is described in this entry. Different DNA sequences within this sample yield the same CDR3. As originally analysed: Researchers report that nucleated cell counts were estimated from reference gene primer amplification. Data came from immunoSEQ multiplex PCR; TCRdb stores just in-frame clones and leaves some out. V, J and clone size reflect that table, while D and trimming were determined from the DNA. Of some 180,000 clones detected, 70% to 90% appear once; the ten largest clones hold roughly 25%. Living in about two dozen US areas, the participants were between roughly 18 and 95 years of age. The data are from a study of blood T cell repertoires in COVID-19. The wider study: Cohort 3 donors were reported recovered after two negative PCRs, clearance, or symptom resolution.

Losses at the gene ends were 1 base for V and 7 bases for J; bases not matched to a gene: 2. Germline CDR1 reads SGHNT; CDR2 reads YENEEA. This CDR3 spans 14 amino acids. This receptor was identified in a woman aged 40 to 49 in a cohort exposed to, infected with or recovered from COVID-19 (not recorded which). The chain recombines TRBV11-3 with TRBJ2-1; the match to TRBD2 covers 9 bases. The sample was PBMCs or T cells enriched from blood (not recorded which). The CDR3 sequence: CASSLGLAVNEQFF. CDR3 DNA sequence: TGTGCCAGCAGCTTAGGACTAGCGGTAAATGAGCAGTTCTTC. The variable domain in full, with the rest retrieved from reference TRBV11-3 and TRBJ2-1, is EAGVVQSPRYKIIEKKQPVAFWCNPISGHNTLYWYLQNLGQGPELLIRYENEEAVDDSQLPKDRFSAERLKGVDSTLKIQPAELGDSAVYLCASSLGLAVNEQFFGPGTRLTVL.